The sample holds many counts of the clone carrying this T cell receptor beta chain. Its antigen is unknown. The CDR3 consists of 16 residues. Trimming shortened V by 0 bases and J by 2 bases, and 8 bases separated the two germline ends. Germline CDR1 and CDR2: MNHEY and SVGEGT. This record belongs to a study of human T cells and chemical hapten exposure. About the study: Minor pooled library volume differences mainly drove per-sample TCR yield variation.

Attachment of unique molecular identifiers to individual cDNA molecules was performed in the library. Original handling: Sequenced samples showed a median of around 100,000 TCRs each, with counts running from around 20,000 to 690,000. MiXCR, applied by TCRdb to the 5' RACE reads, yields one record per CDR3 protein. The authors' filters were not applied to this entry. The sample yields more than 140,000 distinct CDR3 sequences, around 4% seen once. Study-wide findings and caveats: Those TCRs sitting above 1 in 1000 frequency stayed the same with DPC sensitization.

The authors' total RNA extraction used unfractionated whole blood. The rearrangement joins TRBV6-2 or TRBV6-3 to TRBJ2-6; weak D call: TRBD2 (5 bases). This TCR was recovered from a female donor in good health. The CDR3 DNA sequence: TGTGCCAGCAGTTACTCGGCCGGGGCTGGGGCCAACGTCCTGACTTTC. This codes for CASSYSAGAGANVLTF.